This T cell receptor beta chain originates from a study of molecular identifiers for immune sequencing clone quantification. Whole-study findings and limits: Spike-in Jurkat TCR RNA from a single cell reportedly registered among one million naive cells. Over 99% of CMV-specific effector molecules, but under 1% of naive ones, were in clones above 20 copies.

Sorting recovered naive CD8 T cells on a CD8+CD4-CCR7+CD45RA+ profile. CDR3 size: 14 residues. Between the trimmed V and J ends, which lost 8 bases and 4 bases, there was a span of 18 bases. CDR1 and CDR2 (germline): SGHRS, YFSETQ. Note on this clonotype: Its target is not known.

It was with previously described methods and listed TCR primers that bulk TCR libraries were made. MiXCR, run by TCRdb on the PCR reads, gives a single entry per CDR3 protein. The data contain about half a million distinct CDR3 sequences, about 21% of them singletons. Material for sequencing was naive CD8+ T cells from blood, with Jurkat cell RNA spiked in. Described subset: FACS-sorted CD8+CD4-CCR7+CD45RA+ naive T cells. The J gene is TRBJ1-2, the V gene TRBV5-1; D unresolved. This receptor was obtained from a human donor in good health. Some libraries in this study had Jurkat cell RNA spiked in. CDR3 residues: CASPTPTDPYGYTF. CDR3 sequence (DNA): TGCGCCAGTCCCACGCCTACAGACCCCTATGGCTACACCTTC.